The TCR beta chain under discussion was sequenced for a study of blood T cell repertoires in COVID-19. Authors' methods: Amplification of reference gene primers was used by the study to estimate nucleated cell counts. Assay: immunoSEQ multiplex PCR; the TCRdb copy retains only in-frame clones and omits some. Clonal size and the V and J genes are those of that table, whereas D and trimming came from the DNA. The repertoire holds some 150,000 clones, with approximately 90% as singletons. Trimming cost V 6 bases and J 5 bases; bases outside gene matches: 6. This CDR3 contains 13 residues. CDR1 MDHEN and CDR2 SYDVKM come from the germline V gene.

V and J are TRBV28 and TRBJ1-1; 7 nucleotides align to TRBD1. The TCR was taken from a woman aged 80 or older with acute or convalescent COVID-19. The sample comprised peripheral blood. The CDR3 nucleotides read TGTGCCAGCAGAAGACAGGGAGAAACTGAAGCTTTCTTT. This codes for CASRRQGETEAFF.